Described below is a single T cell receptor (beta chain) sequence and its context. A single record per CDR3 protein comes from TCRdb applying MiXCR to the 5' RACE reads. In the table there are about 85,000 distinct CDR3 sequences, roughly a fifth of which are singletons. Trimming stripped 5 bases from V and 4 bases from J, with 16 bases between. The CDR3 has 14 amino acids. Looked up from germline, CDR1 is SGDLS and CDR2 is YYNGEE. The sample originates from a study of spatial heterogeneity in lung cancer. Study as a whole: Each distinct TCR and UMI combination averaged more than ten appearances in raw reads.

Time point specified: sample taken at primary tumor resection. The authors sequenced whole RNA from tumor, nontumor lung or frozen PBMC without sorting. There were 72 donors, all of them untreated patients with early-stage non-small cell lung cancer. The chain has TRBV9 and TRBJ2-7, with D maybe TRBD2 (5 bases). This clonotype was sampled from a male donor with early-stage non-small cell lung cancer. The starting material was PBMCs, obtained at surgery. This chain's CDR3 is CASSPLAPSYEQYF. The DNA for the CDR3 is TGTGCCAGCAGTCCTCTAGCTCCTTCTTACGAGCAGTACTTC. The whole variable domain, remainder taken from reference TRBV9 and TRBJ2-7, is DSGVTQTPKHLITATGQRVTLRCSPRSGDLSVYWYQQSLDQGLQFLIQYYNGEERAKGNILERFSAQQFPDLHSELNLSSLELGDSALYFCASSPLAPSYEQYFGPGTRLTVT.